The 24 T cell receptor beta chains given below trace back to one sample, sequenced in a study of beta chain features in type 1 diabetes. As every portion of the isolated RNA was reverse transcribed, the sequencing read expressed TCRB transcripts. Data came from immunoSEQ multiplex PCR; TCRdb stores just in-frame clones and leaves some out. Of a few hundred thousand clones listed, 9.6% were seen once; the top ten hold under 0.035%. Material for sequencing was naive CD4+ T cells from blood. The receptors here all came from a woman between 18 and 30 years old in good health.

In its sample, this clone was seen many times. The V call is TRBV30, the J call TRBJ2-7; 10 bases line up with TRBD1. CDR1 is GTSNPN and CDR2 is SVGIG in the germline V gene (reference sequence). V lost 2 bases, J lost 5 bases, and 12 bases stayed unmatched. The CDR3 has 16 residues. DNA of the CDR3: TGTGCCTGGAGTCCCTCACCGGGACAGGGGAAGGACGAGCAGTACTTC. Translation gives CAWSPSPGQGKDEQYF.

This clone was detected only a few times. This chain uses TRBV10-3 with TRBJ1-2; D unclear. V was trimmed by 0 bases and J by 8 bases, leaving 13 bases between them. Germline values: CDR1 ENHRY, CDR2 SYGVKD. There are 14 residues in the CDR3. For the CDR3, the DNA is TGTGCCATCAGTGAGTCTGTTCCCGAGGGCGGCTACACCTTC. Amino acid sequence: CAISESVPEGGYTF.

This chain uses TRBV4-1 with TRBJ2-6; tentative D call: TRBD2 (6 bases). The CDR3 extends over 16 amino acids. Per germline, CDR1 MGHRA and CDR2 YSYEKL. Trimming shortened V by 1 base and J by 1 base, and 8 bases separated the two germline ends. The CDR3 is CASSQAGGSGANVLTF. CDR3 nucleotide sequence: TGCGCCAGCAGCCAAGCTGGGGGGTCTGGGGCCAACGTCCTGACTTTC.

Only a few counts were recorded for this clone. The CDR3 coding sequence is TGTGCCAGCAGTGCCACTAGCGAGACGTACAATGAGCAGTTCTTC. Its protein product is CASSATSETYNEQFF. The V gene is TRBV27, the J gene TRBJ2-1; 7 nucleotides line up with TRBD2. The CDR3 is made up of 15 amino acids. Germline V gives CDR1 MNHEY, CDR2 SMNVEV (reference sequence). J lost 4 bases, V lost 5 bases, and 8 bases had no gene match.

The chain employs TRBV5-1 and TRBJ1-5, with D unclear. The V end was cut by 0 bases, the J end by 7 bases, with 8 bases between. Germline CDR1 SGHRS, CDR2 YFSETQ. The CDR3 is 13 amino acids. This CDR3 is CASSLDPQQPQHF. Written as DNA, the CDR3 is TGCGCCAGCAGCTTGGACCCCCAGCAGCCCCAGCATTTT.

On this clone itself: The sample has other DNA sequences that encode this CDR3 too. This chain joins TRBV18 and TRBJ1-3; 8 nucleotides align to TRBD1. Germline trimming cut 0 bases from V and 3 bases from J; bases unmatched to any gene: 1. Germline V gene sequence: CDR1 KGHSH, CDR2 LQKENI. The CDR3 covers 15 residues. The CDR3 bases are TGTGCCAGCTCACCACCCGGGACAGGTGGAAACACCATATATTTT. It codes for CASSPPGTGGNTIYF.

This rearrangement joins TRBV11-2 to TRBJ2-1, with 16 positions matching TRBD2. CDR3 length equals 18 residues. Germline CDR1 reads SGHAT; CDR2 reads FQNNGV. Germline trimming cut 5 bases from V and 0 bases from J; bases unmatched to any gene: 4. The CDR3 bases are TGTGCCAGCAGCGAGGGACTAGCGGGGGGGAACTCCTACAATGAGCAGTTCTTC. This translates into CASSEGLAGGNSYNEQFF.

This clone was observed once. The CDR3: CASSPDRGYSYEQYF. CDR3 bases: TGTGCCAGCAGTCCGGACAGGGGCTACTCCTACGAGCAGTACTTC. This chain links TRBV7-8 with TRBJ2-7; 9 nucleotides agree with TRBD1. With V trimmed by 6 bases and J by 0 bases, 6 bases remained unmatched. CDR1 is SGHVS and CDR2 is FQNEAQ in the germline V gene. The CDR3 consists of 15 residues.

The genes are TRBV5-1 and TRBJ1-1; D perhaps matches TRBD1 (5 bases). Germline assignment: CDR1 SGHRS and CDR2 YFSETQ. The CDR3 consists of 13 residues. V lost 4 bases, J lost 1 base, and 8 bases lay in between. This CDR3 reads CASSTTGNTEAFF. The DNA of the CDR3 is TGCGCCAGCAGCACAACAGGGAACACTGAAGCTTTCTTT.

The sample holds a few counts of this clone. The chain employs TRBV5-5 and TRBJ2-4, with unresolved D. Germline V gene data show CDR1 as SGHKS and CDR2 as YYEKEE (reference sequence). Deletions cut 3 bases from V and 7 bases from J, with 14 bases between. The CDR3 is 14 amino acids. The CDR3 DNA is TGTGCCAGCAGCTCCCCGTCTGGCATTAACATTCAGTACTTC. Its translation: CASSSPSGINIQYF.

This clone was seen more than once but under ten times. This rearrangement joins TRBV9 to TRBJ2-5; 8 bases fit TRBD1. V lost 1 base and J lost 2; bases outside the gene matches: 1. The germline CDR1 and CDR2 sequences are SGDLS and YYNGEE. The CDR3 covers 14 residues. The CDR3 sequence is CASSVRDRQETQYF. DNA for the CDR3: TGTGCCAGCAGCGTACGGGACAGGCAAGAGACCCAGTACTTC.

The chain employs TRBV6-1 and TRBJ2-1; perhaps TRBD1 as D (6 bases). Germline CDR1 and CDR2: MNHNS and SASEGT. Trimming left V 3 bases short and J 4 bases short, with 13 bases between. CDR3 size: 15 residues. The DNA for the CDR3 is TGTGCCAGCAGTGACTCCAACAGGGCTTACAATGAGCAGTTCTTC. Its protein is CASSDSNRAYNEQFF.

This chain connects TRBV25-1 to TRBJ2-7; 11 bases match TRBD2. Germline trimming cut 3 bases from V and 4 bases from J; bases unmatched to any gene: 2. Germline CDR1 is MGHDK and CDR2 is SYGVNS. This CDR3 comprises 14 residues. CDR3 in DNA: TGTGCCAGCAGTGATAGCGGGGGGGTGTACGAGCAGTACTTC. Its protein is CASSDSGGVYEQYF.

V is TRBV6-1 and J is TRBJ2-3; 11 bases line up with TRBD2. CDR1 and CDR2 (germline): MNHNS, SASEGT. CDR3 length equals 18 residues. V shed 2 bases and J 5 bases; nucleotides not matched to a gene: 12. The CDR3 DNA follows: TGTGCCAGCAGTGAAACTTCGCGGGTAGCGGGAGGGGTAGATACGCAGTATTTT. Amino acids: CASSETSRVAGGVDTQYF.

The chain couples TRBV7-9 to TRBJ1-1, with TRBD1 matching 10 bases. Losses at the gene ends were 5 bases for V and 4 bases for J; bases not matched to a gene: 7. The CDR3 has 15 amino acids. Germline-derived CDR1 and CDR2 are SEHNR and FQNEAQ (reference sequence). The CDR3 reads CASSLQTGGLTEAFF. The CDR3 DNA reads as TGTGCCAGCAGCCTACAGACAGGGGGCCTCACTGAAGCTTTCTTT.

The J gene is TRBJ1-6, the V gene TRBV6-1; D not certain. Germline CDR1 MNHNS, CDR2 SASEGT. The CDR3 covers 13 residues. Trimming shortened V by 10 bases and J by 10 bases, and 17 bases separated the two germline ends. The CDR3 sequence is CATWDGGWSPLHF. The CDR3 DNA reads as TGTGCCACCTGGGATGGAGGGTGGTCACCCCTCCACTTT.

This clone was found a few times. In DNA, the CDR3 is TGTGCCAGCAGTGCGCAACGACAGGGGGCGGCGGGAATAGGAACTGAAGCTTTCTTT. It yields the protein CASSAQRQGAAGIGTEAFF. J is TRBJ1-1 and V is TRBV2, with TRBD1 matching over 10 bases. This CDR3 region has 19 residues. J lost 5 bases, V lost 4 bases, and 19 bases had no gene match. Germline CDR1 reads SNHLY; CDR2 reads FYNNEI.

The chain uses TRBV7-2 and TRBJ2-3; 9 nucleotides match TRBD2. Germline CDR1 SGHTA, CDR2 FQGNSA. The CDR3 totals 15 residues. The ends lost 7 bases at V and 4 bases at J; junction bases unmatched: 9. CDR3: CASTSRTSVSDTQYF. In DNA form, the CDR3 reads TGTGCCAGCACCAGCAGGACTAGCGTGTCAGATACGCAGTATTTT. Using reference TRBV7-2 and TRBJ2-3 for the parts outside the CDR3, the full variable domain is GAGVSQSPSNKVTEKGKDVELRCDPISGHTALYWYRQSLGQGLEFLIYFQGNSAPDKSGLPSDRFSAERTGGSVSTLTIQRTQQEDSAVYLCASTSRTSVSDTQYFGPGTRLTVL.

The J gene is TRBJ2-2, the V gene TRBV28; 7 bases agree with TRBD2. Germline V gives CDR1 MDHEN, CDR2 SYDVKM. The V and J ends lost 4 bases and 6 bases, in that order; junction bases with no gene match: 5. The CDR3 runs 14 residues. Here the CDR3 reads CASSWGGVAGELFF. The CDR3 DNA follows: TGTGCCAGCAGTTGGGGGGGTGTCGCCGGGGAGCTGTTTTTT.

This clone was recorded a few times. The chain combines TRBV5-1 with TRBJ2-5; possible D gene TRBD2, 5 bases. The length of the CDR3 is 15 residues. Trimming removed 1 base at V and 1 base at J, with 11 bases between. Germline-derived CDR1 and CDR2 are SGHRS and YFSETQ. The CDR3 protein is CASSLIGSTQETQYF. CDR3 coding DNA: TGCGCCAGCAGCTTGATAGGGAGTACCCAAGAGACCCAGTACTTC.

The CDR3 DNA reads as TGTGCCAGCAGCCCCCCGGGACTAGGAGGCGATGAGCAGTTCTTC. This sequence encodes CASSPPGLGGDEQFF. The chain is built from TRBV5-6 and TRBJ2-1; 8 bases map to TRBD2. The V segment lost 4 bases and the J segment 8 bases; nucleotides outside the gene matches: 11. The CDR3 has 15 residues. Germline CDR1 reads SGHDT; CDR2 reads YYEEEE.

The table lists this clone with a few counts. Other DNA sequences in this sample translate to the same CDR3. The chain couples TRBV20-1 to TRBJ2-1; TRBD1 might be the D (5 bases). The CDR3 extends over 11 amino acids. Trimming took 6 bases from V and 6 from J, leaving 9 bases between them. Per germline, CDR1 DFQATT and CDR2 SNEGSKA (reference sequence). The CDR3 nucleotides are TGCAGTGCCGGAAGGGGCAATGAGCAGTTCTTC. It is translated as CSAGRGNEQFF.

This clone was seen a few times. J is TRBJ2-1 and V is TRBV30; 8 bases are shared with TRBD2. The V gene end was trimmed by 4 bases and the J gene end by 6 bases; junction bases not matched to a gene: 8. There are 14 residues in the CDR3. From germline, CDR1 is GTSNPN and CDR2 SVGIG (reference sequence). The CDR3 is CAWTFGRAPNEQFF. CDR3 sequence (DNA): TGTGCCTGGACCTTCGGGAGGGCCCCCAATGAGCAGTTCTTC.

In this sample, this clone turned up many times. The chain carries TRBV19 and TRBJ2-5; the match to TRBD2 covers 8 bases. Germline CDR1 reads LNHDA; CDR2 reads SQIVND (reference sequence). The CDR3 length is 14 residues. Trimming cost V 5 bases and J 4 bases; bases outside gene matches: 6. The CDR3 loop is CASSARLATETQYF. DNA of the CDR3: TGTGCCAGTAGTGCCCGACTAGCGACAGAGACCCAGTACTTC.